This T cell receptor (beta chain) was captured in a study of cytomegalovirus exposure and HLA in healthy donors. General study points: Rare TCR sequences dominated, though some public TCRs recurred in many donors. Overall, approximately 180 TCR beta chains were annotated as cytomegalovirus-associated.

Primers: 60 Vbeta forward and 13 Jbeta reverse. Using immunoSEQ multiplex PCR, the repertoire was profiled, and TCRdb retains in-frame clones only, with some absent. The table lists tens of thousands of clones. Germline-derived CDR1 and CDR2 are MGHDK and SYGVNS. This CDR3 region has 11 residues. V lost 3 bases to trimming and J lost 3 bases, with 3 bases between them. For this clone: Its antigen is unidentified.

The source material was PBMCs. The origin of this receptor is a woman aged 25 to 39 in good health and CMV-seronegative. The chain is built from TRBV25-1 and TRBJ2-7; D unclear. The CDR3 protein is CASSDHYEQYF. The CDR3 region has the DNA TGTGCCAGCAGTGACCACTACGAGCAGTACTTC.